The 15 T cell receptor beta chains listed next were all sequenced from one sample in a study of breast tumors, draining lymph nodes, adjacent tissues. A single record per CDR3 protein comes from TCRdb applying MiXCR to the multiplex PCR reads. This sample has about 20,000 distinct CDR3 sequences, with about half found just once. Material: breast tumor tissue. Every receptor here comes from a female donor with breast cancer. Some clones in this sample may be carry-over from other donors' samples.

This clonotype appeared many times. The CDR3 bases are TGTGCCTGGAAGGACAGGGGGCGCGATACCGGGGAGCTGTTTTTT. It encodes CAWKDRGRDTGELFF. The chain has TRBV30 and TRBJ2-2; 11 bases are a match to TRBD1. The trim removed 4 bases at V and 5 bases at J, leaving 6 bases unmatched. The CDR3 spans 15 residues. Germline CDR1 GTSNPN, CDR2 SVGIG (reference sequence).

This clonotype is a singleton in its sample. V gene TRBV5-4 combines with J gene TRBJ2-7; no clear D. CDR1 SGHNT and CDR2 YYREEE come from the germline V gene (reference sequence). Trimming stripped 7 bases from V and 3 bases from J, with 11 bases between. There are 12 residues in the CDR3. The CDR3 region has the DNA TGTGCCAGCCGACACGACCACTACGAGCAGTACTTC. It yields the protein CASRHDHYEQYF.

V usage is TRBV15 and J usage is TRBJ1-3, with unresolved D. This CDR3 has 14 residues. Germline V gene sequence: CDR1 LNHNV, CDR2 YYDKDF (reference sequence). The V end lost 0 bases, the J end lost 4 bases, and 7 bases lay between the germline ends. The CDR3 protein is CATSRDLVGNTIYF. DNA of the CDR3: TGTGCCACCAGCAGAGATCTGGTGGGAAACACCATATATTTT.

This clonotype appeared many times. The chain recombines TRBV9 with TRBJ2-1; D remains ambiguous. The V end lost 4 bases, the J end lost 3 bases, and 11 bases lay between the germline ends. The length of the CDR3 is 14 residues. Germline V gene lookup returns CDR1 SGDLS and CDR2 YYNGEE. The CDR3 DNA reads as TGTGCCAGCAGCCCAGCGACAATCTACAATGAGCAGTTCTTC. It specifies CASSPATIYNEQFF.

J is TRBJ2-5 and V is TRBV20-1; D is unresolved. Trimming removed 3 bases from V and 1 base from J, with 12 bases in between. The CDR3 runs 14 residues. The germline gives CDR1 DFQATT, CDR2 SNEGSKA (reference sequence). The CDR3 sequence: CSASDRPRQETQYF. The CDR3 DNA follows: TGCAGTGCTAGCGATCGGCCACGCCAAGAGACCCAGTACTTC.

Ten or more counts support this clonotype. The gene calls are TRBV24-1 and TRBJ2-1, with 7 bases identical to TRBD2. Trimming cost V 5 bases and J 6 bases; bases outside gene matches: 12. Germline CDR1 KGHDR, CDR2 SFDVKD. This CDR3 is built from 16 residues. The CDR3 DNA reads as TGTGCCACCAGTGGGGGGGAGGGACTGATGCCCAATGAGCAGTTCTTC. The encoded protein is CATSGGEGLMPNEQFF.

This clonotype was detected ten times or more. The V gene is TRBV4-1, the J gene TRBJ2-5; D may match TRBD1 or TRBD2 (5 bases each). Trimming took off 4 bases at V and 0 bases at J, with 12 bases between the two ends. The germline V gene has CDR1 MGHRA and CDR2 YSYEKL. The CDR3 length is 15 residues. CDR3 loop: CASSPGPAYQETQYF. Here the CDR3 DNA reads TGCGCCAGCAGCCCGGGACCTGCCTACCAAGAGACCCAGTACTTC.

This clonotype was detected ten times or more. The chain uses TRBV6-5 and TRBJ1-5; 8 nucleotides agree with TRBD1. CDR1 is MNHEY and CDR2 is SVGAGI in the germline V gene. This CDR3 has 13 residues. The trim removed 6 bases at V and 7 bases at J, leaving 5 bases unmatched. CDR3 sequence (DNA): TGTGCCAGCAGAGACAGGGGTGGCCAGCCCCAGCATTTT. It yields the protein CASRDRGGQPQHF.

This clonotype came up many times. This rearrangement joins TRBV27 to TRBJ2-6; D may be TRBD1 (6 bases). Germline values: CDR1 MNHEY, CDR2 SMNVEV (reference sequence). V lost 5 bases and J lost 1, with 15 bases in between. The CDR3 totals 17 residues. CDR3 amino acids: CASSEQGTHSGANVLTF. The DNA for the CDR3 is TGTGCCAGCAGTGAACAGGGTACACATTCTGGGGCCAACGTCCTGACTTTC.

This clonotype has a count of ten or more. A single base separates this from a much larger clone, so it may be a read error. The chain joins TRBV9 to TRBJ2-1; D is uncertain. This CDR3 is built from 17 residues. CDR1 SGDLS and CDR2 YYNGEE come from the germline V gene. For the CDR3, the DNA is TGTGCCAGCAGCCCGGATTCCCTTCCAAGCTCCTACACTGAGCAGTTCTTC. This translates into CASSPDSLPSSYTEQFF.

This chain joins TRBV7-9 and TRBJ2-1; 11 nucleotides line up with TRBD2. Germline assignment: CDR1 SEHNR and CDR2 FQNEAQ (reference sequence). Trimming removed 4 bases from V and 4 bases from J; junction bases left unmatched: 9. The CDR3 covers 17 residues. CDR3 sequence (DNA): TGTGCCAGCAGCTCACAACCGGGACTAGCGGTGTACAATGAGCAGTTCTTC. Translating it yields CASSSQPGLAVYNEQFF.

The chain has TRBV7-8 and TRBJ2-7; D ambiguous. In germline, CDR1 is SGHVS, CDR2 FQNEAQ. The V gene lost 5 bases and the J gene lost 3 bases, with 8 bases spanning the gap. The CDR3 loop spans 12 amino acids. The CDR3 bases are TGTGCCAGCAGCGACGACGTCTACGAGCAGTACTTC. Amino acid sequence: CASSDDVYEQYF.

The genes are TRBV9 and TRBJ2-3, with a possible D match to TRBD2 (5 bases). The CDR3 consists of 16 residues. Germline CDR1 SGDLS, CDR2 YYNGEE. Between the trimmed V and J ends, which lost 1 base and 2 bases, there was a span of 14 bases. In DNA, the CDR3 is TGTGCCAGCAGCGTAAGTGAACTAGTGTCCACAGATACGCAGTATTTT. Translation: CASSVSELVSTDTQYF.

The chain employs TRBV20-1 and TRBJ1-5; TRBD1 matches 10 bases. The CDR3 extends over 15 amino acids. With 5 bases clipped from V and 7 bases from J, the junction kept 11 bases outside the gene matches. In germline, CDR1 is DFQATT, CDR2 SNEGSKA (reference sequence). CDR3 DNA: TGCAGTGCTGATGACCGGGACAGGGGAAGACAGCCCCAGCATTTT. Translating gives CSADDRDRGRQPQHF.

To note about this clonotype: One junction end disagrees with the germline gene, perhaps due to a read error. The V gene is TRBV20-1, the J gene TRBJ1-5; D remains ambiguous. The germline V gene encodes CDR1 DFQATT and CDR2 SNEGSKA (reference sequence). There are 15 residues in the CDR3. The CDR3 nucleotides are TGCAGTGCCAGAGAACTGGCTGGGAACAATCAGCCCCAGCATTTT. Translation gives CSARELAGNNQPQHF.